The clone carrying this T cell receptor (beta chain) turned up a few times. Its antigen is unidentified. An end of the junction differs from the germline gene, which may be a read error. The data are from a study of Graves' ophthalmopathy and Graves' hyperthyroidism. General study findings and limits: In blood, most expanded thyroid clonotypes above 0.001 frequency were also detected. Its predictions of ophthalmopathy progression gave the model roughly 71% sensitivity and 72.22% specificity.

Excluded were patients with other autoimmune diseases, uncontrolled infections, pregnancy or lactation. Establishment of the diagnosis relied upon clinical symptoms, serum thyroxine, TRAb, thyroid ultrasound and orbital computed tomography. The germline CDR1 and CDR2 sequences are MDHEN and SYDVKM. The CDR3 spans 17 residues. RNA transcripts were the template, and TCR beta CDR3 regions were amplified from them. Scientists carried out first-round RT-PCR using HTBI primers and then a second-round multiplex PCR. TCRdb re-analysed the multiplex PCR reads in MiXCR, keeping a single row per CDR3 protein. Among roughly 410,000 distinct CDR3 sequences listed, 15% to 19% were seen once.

V usage is TRBV28 and J usage is TRBJ2-4, with D tentatively TRBD1 (6 bases). The sample taken for sequencing was peripheral blood. The sequence was collected from a woman in her late teens or twenties with stable Graves' hyperthyroidism. The CDR3 nucleotides read TGTGCCAGCAGTTTATTGACAGGCACCATAGCCAAAAACATTAAGTACTTC. Translation: CASSLLTGTIAKNIKYF.